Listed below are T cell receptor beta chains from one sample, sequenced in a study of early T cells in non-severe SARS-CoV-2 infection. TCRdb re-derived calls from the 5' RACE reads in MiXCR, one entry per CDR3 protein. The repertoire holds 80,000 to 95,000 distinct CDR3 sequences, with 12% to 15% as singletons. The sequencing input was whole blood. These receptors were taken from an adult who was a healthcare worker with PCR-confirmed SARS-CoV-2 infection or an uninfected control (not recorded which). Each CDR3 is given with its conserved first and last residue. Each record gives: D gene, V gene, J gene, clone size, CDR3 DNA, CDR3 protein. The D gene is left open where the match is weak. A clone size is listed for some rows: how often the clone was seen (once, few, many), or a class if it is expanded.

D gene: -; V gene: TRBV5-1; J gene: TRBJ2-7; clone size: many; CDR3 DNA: TGCGCCAGCAGCTTGAGGCCCGGGCAACCCCTCTCCTACGAGCAGTACTTC; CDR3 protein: CASSLRPGQPLSYEQYF
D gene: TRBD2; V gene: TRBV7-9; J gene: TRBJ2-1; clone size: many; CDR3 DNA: TGTGCCAGCAGCCCGCCGGGGGGGCATGAGCAGTTCTTC; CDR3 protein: CASSPPGGHEQFF
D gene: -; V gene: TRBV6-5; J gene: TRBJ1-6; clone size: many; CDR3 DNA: TGTGCCAGCAGACGAACGGGCATCTCCTATAATTCACCCCTCCACTTT; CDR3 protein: CASRRTGISYNSPLHF
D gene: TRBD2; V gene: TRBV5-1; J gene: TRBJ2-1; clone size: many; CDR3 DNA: TGCGCCAGCAGCCCGGGACTACAATACAATGAGCAGTTCTTC; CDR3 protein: CASSPGLQYNEQFF
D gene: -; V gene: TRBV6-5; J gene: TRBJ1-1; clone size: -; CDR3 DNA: TGTGCCAGCAGTTATATGACTATGGACACTGAAGCTTTCTTT; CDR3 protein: CASSYMTMDTEAFF
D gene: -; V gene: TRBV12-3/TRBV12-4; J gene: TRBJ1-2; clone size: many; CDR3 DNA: TGTGCCAGCAGTTTAGGCTGGAACTATGGCTACACCTTC; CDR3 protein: CASSLGWNYGYTF
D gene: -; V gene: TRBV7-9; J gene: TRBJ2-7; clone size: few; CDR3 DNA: TGTGCCAGCAGCCTAGCCTTGGGCTACGAGCAGTACTTC; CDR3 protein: CASSLALGYEQYF
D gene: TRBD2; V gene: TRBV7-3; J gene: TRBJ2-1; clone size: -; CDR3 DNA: TGTGCCAGCAGCTTATTCCAGGGAGGGTACAATGAGCAGTTCTTC; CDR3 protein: CASSLFQGGYNEQFF
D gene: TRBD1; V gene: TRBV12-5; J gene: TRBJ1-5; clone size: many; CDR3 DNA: TGTGCTAGTGGTTCTTCCCGGGACAGGGGGCGCGGGGGCAATCAGCCCCAGCATTTT; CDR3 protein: CASGSSRDRGRGGNQPQHF
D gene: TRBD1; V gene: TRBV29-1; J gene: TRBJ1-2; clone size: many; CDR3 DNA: TGCAGCGCCGGGGACAGGGGAAAGGAAGGCTACACCTTC; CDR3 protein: CSAGDRGKEGYTF
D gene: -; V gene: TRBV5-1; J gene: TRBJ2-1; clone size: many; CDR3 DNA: TGCGCCAGCAGCTTGGCCGTGGGGGGCCCAATTGGGTATGAGCAGTTCTTC; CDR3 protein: CASSLAVGGPIGYEQFF
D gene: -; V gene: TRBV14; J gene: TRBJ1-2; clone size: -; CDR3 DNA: TGTGCCAGCAGCCCGAAGGTCGCAGGAGTGCATGGCTACACCTTC; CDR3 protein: CASSPKVAGVHGYTF
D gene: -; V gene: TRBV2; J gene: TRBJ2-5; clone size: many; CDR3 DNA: TGTGCCAGCGGAGAAGAGACCCAGTACTTC; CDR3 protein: CASGEETQYF
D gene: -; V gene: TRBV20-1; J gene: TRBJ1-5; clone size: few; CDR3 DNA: TGCAGTGCTAGAGATAGGAGGGGGAATCAGCCCCAGCATTTT; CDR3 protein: CSARDRRGNQPQHF
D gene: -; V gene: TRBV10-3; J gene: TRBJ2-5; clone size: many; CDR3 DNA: TGTGCCATCACCCCGGGGGACCCCTCTATCCAGTACTTC; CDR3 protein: CAITPGDPSIQYF
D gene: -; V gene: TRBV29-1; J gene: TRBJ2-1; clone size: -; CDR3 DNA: TGCAGCGCCGAAGGGAGTCGGCTAGCGGAGCAGTTCTTC; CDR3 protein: CSAEGSRLAEQFF
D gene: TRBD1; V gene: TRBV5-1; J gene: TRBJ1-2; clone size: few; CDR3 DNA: TGCGCCAGCAGAAAGGACAGGAACTATGGCTACACCTTC; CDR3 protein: CASRKDRNYGYTF
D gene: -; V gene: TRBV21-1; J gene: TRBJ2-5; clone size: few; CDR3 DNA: TGTGCCAGCAGCAGAGGGGCGAGGGACGGAGAGACCCAGTACTTC; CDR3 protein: CASSRGARDGETQYF